Listed below are T cell receptor beta chains from one sample, sequenced in a study of T-cell reconstitution after alpha-beta-depleted transplantation in children. TCRdb analysed the PCR reads with MiXCR anew, one entry per CDR3 protein. The data contain roughly 570,000 distinct CDR3 sequences, around 27% of them singletons. The material sequenced was PBMCs, taken before TCRalphabeta/CD19-depleted stem cell transplant. The receptor source for this set is a boy younger than two with Wiskott-Aldrich syndrome, due to receive a stem cell transplant. Both conserved end residues are part of each CDR3. A D gene is named only where the DNA matches it firmly. Expanded clones are given a class, and other clones once, few, many or no size at all.

V: TRBV5-1; size: .; J: TRBJ1-1; D: .; DNA: TGCGCCAGCAGCTTGGTTCCGATAACCGCCACTGAAGCTTTCTTT; CDR3: CASSLVPITATEAFF
V: TRBV5-1; size: .; J: TRBJ2-3; D: TRBD1; DNA: TGCGCCAGCAGATGGGGGACAGAAGGCACAGATACGCAGTATTTT; CDR3: CASRWGTEGTDTQYF
V: TRBV6-1; size: .; J: TRBJ2-5; D: TRBD2; DNA: TGTGCCAGCAGACAAACAGGGTTTGGACTAGCCGGGGAGACCCAGTACTTC; CDR3: CASRQTGFGLAGETQYF
V: TRBV12-3/TRBV12-4; size: .; J: TRBJ2-1; D: .; DNA: TGTGCCAGCAGTTCTAGAAGGGGGGATGGGAGGGGGCAGTTCTTC; CDR3: CASSSRRGDGRGQFF
V: TRBV9; size: .; J: TRBJ2-3; D: TRBD2; DNA: TGTGCCAGCAGCGTAGCGACTAGCGGGAGGGGTAGCACAGATACGCAGTATTTT; CDR3: CASSVATSGRGSTDTQYF
V: TRBV7-8; size: few; J: TRBJ2-4; D: TRBD2; DNA: TGTGCCAGCAGCTTCCTACTAGCGGGAGCGGGCATTCAGTACTTC; CDR3: CASSFLLAGAGIQYF
V: TRBV7-9; size: .; J: TRBJ2-1; D: .; DNA: TGTGCCAGCAGCTTAGCGGGTACTCCGAATGAGCAGTTCTTC; CDR3: CASSLAGTPNEQFF
V: TRBV20-1; size: .; J: TRBJ2-2; D: TRBD2; DNA: TGCAGTGTTGGATACTATGGCGGGAGTAATACCGGGGAGCTGTTTTTT; CDR3: CSVGYYGGSNTGELFF
V: TRBV29-1; size: few; J: TRBJ1-1; D: .; DNA: TGCAGCGTAGTACAGCGTTTAGGCGCTGAAGCTTTCTTT; CDR3: CSVVQRLGAEAFF
V: TRBV3-1; size: .; J: TRBJ1-1; D: TRBD1; DNA: TGTGCCAGCAGCCACCGACAGGGGGTGTTGTACACTGAAGCTTTCTTT; CDR3: CASSHRQGVLYTEAFF
V: TRBV20-1; size: .; J: TRBJ2-1; D: .; DNA: TGCAGTGCTAGTTTGTCCAGGGTTGACAATGAGCAGTTCTTC; CDR3: CSASLSRVDNEQFF
V: TRBV10-3; size: .; J: TRBJ2-1; D: .; DNA: TGTGCCATCAGTGAGTCAATAGTTCGGGATGACAATGAGCAGTTCTTC; CDR3: CAISESIVRDDNEQFF
V: TRBV20-1; size: few; J: TRBJ1-3; D: TRBD1; DNA: TGCAGTGCTGGGACAGGTTCAGCTGGAAACACCATATATTTT; CDR3: CSAGTGSAGNTIYF
V: TRBV9; size: .; J: TRBJ1-2; D: .; DNA: TGTGCCAGCAGCGTGGCGGGGGCTAACTATGGCTACACCTTC; CDR3: CASSVAGANYGYTF
V: TRBV5-1; size: .; J: TRBJ2-7; D: .; DNA: TGCGCCAGCAGCCCCCTTACGATCTCCTACGAGCAGTACTTC; CDR3: CASSPLTISYEQYF
V: TRBV18; size: .; J: TRBJ1-1; D: .; DNA: TGTGCCAGCTCACCAGGGTCCCCAGAAGCTTTCTTT; CDR3: CASSPGSPEAFF
V: TRBV7-2; size: few; J: TRBJ1-1; D: .; DNA: TGTGCCAGCAGCTTAGAGTTCGGCAGGGTCGCTGAAGCTTTCTTT; CDR3: CASSLEFGRVAEAFF
V: TRBV10-3; size: .; J: TRBJ2-5; D: .; DNA: TGTGCCATCAGTGAGTCGAGGGCAGAGACCCAGTACTTC; CDR3: CAISESRAETQYF
V: TRBV12-3/TRBV12-4; size: .; J: TRBJ2-3; D: TRBD2; DNA: TGTGCCAGCAGTTTTCTAGCGGTACTTTCTAGCACAGATACGCAGTATTTT; CDR3: CASSFLAVLSSTDTQYF
V: TRBV12-3/TRBV12-4; size: .; J: TRBJ2-2; D: .; DNA: TGTGCCAGCCGGAAAACAGGGTTCGCCGGGGAGCTGTTTTTT; CDR3: CASRKTGFAGELFF
V: TRBV5-1; size: few; J: TRBJ2-7; D: TRBD2; DNA: TGCGCCAGCAGCAAGACTAGCCCCTCCTACGAGCAGTACTTC; CDR3: CASSKTSPSYEQYF
V: TRBV30; size: .; J: TRBJ1-1; D: .; DNA: TGTGCCTGGACCTATTGGGAGGGGAACCCTGAAGCTTTCTTT; CDR3: CAWTYWEGNPEAFF
V: TRBV20-1; size: .; J: TRBJ1-6; D: .; DNA: TGCAGTGTCAGGGCATCGCCTTATAATTCACCCCTCCACTTT; CDR3: CSVRASPYNSPLHF
V: TRBV30; size: .; J: TRBJ2-3; D: TRBD1; DNA: TGTGCCTGGGGGACAGGGGGAACAGATACGCAGTATTTT; CDR3: CAWGTGGTDTQYF
V: TRBV5-6; size: .; J: TRBJ2-1; D: TRBD2; DNA: TGTGCCAGCAGCTTCCGCGGGAGAAACTACAATGAGCAGTTCTTC; CDR3: CASSFRGRNYNEQFF
V: TRBV20-1; size: few; J: TRBJ2-7; D: .; DNA: TGCAGTGCTAGAGACAGGATCCCCTACGAGCAGTACTTC; CDR3: CSARDRIPYEQYF
V: TRBV3-1; size: .; J: TRBJ2-1; D: TRBD1; DNA: TGTGCCAGCAGGTCAGACAGGGGGCGCGATGAGCAGTTCTTC; CDR3: CASRSDRGRDEQFF
V: TRBV7-3; size: .; J: TRBJ1-4; D: .; DNA: TGTGCCAGCAGTCGAAACGGGGGACGAAATGAAAAACTGTTTTTT; CDR3: CASSRNGGRNEKLFF
V: TRBV4-2; size: few; J: TRBJ2-3; D: .; DNA: TGTGCCAGCAGCCACGCCATTCCGGGAGATACGCAGTATTTT; CDR3: CASSHAIPGDTQYF
V: TRBV5-5; size: .; J: TRBJ1-2; D: .; DNA: TGTGCCAGCAGGCGCACAGATAAAGACTATGGCTACACCTTC; CDR3: CASRRTDKDYGYTF
V: TRBV20-1; size: .; J: TRBJ1-6; D: .; DNA: TGCAGTGCTAGAGATGGGGGGGGTTATTCACCCCTCCACTTT; CDR3: CSARDGGGYSPLHF
V: TRBV27; size: .; J: TRBJ2-5; D: .; DNA: TGTGCCAGCAGTCCCTGGACCGGAGGAGAGACCCAGTACTTC; CDR3: CASSPWTGGETQYF
V: TRBV6-1; size: .; J: TRBJ2-3; D: TRBD2; DNA: TGTGCCAGCAGTGTATCTGGACTAGGTGGAGATACGCAGTATTTT; CDR3: CASSVSGLGGDTQYF
V: TRBV15; size: .; J: TRBJ2-1; D: .; DNA: TGTGCCACCAGCAGACCCAGGCTGGGCACCGAGCAGTTCTTC; CDR3: CATSRPRLGTEQFF
V: TRBV5-1; size: once; J: TRBJ2-3; D: .; DNA: TGCGCCAGCAGTGGGGGAGGAACCCGAGATACGCAGTATTTT; CDR3: CASSGGGTRDTQYF
V: TRBV24-1; size: .; J: TRBJ2-1; D: .; DNA: TGTGCCACCAGTGATTACGACAGCTCCTACAATGAGCAGTTCTTC; CDR3: CATSDYDSSYNEQFF
V: TRBV29-1; size: .; J: TRBJ2-7; D: TRBD2; DNA: TGCAGCGTGATAGGACTAGCGGGATCCTACGAGCAGTACTTC; CDR3: CSVIGLAGSYEQYF
V: TRBV25-1; size: .; J: TRBJ2-1; D: TRBD2; DNA: TGTGCCAGCAGGACTAGCGGCACCAACAATGAGCAGTTCTTC; CDR3: CASRTSGTNNEQFF
V: TRBV24-1; size: .; J: TRBJ2-7; D: .; DNA: TGTGCCACCAGTGATTACTACGAGCAGTACTTC; CDR3: CATSDYYEQYF
V: TRBV15; size: .; J: TRBJ2-7; D: TRBD1; DNA: TGTGCCACCAGCAGCCCAAGGGACAGTTCAGCCTACGAGCAGTACTTC; CDR3: CATSSPRDSSAYEQYF
V: TRBV12-3/TRBV12-4; size: .; J: TRBJ2-7; D: TRBD2; DNA: TGTGCCAGCAGCGGACTAGCGGACAGCTCCTACGAGCAGTACTTC; CDR3: CASSGLADSSYEQYF
V: TRBV5-1; size: .; J: TRBJ2-3; D: TRBD2; DNA: TGCGCCAGCAGCAAAAGGGGCGGGAGGAACACAGATACGCAGTATTTT; CDR3: CASSKRGGRNTDTQYF
V: TRBV20-1; size: .; J: TRBJ1-2; D: .; DNA: TGCAGTGCTAGCTCCCAGCACTATGGCTACACCTTC; CDR3: CSASSQHYGYTF
V: TRBV28; size: .; J: TRBJ2-1; D: TRBD2; DNA: TGTGCCAGCAGTATACGGACTAGCGGGAGTAATGAGCAGTTCTTC; CDR3: CASSIRTSGSNEQFF
V: TRBV5-1; size: .; J: TRBJ2-7; D: .; DNA: TGCGCCAGCAGCTTTAGGAGCGGGTCCTACGAGCAGTACTTC; CDR3: CASSFRSGSYEQYF